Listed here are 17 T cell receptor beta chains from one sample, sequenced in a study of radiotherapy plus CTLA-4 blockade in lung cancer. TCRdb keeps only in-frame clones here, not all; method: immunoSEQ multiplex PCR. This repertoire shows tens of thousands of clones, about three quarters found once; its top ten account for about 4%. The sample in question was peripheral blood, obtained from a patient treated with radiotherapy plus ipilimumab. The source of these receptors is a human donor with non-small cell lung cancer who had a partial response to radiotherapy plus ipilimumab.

CDR3 sequence: CASSLGGGGQPQHF. CDR3 coding DNA: TGCGCCAGCAGCTTGGGAGGGGGGGGTCAGCCCCAGCATTTT. The gene calls are TRBV5-1 and TRBJ1-5; possibly TRBD1 for D (6 bases). The CDR3 covers 14 residues. Germline V gene data show CDR1 as SGHRS and CDR2 as YFSETQ. Trimming took 0 bases from V and 6 from J, leaving 10 bases between them.

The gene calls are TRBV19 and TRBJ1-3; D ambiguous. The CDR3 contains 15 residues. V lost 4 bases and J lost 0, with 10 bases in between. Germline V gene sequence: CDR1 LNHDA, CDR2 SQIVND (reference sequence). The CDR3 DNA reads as TGTGCCAGTAGTACCTCCGTTTACTCTGGAAACACCATATATTTT. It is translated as CASSTSVYSGNTIYF.

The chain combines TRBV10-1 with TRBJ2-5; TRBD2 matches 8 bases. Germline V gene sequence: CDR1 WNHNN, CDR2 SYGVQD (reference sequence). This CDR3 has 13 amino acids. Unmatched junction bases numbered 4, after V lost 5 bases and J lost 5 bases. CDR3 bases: TGCGCCAGCAGTTGCGGGGGGCTGGAGACCCAGTACTTC. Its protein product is CASSCGGLETQYF.

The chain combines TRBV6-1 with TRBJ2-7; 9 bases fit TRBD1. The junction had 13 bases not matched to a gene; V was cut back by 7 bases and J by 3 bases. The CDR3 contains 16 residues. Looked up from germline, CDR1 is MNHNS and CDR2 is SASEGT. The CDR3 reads CASTEDSWDRDYEQYF. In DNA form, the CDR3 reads TGTGCCAGCACTGAGGATTCTTGGGACAGGGACTACGAGCAGTACTTC.

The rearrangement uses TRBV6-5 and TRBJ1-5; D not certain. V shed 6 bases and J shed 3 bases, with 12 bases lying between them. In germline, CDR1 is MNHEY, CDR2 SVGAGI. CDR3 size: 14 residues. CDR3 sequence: CASRTSGFNQPQHF. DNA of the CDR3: TGTGCCAGCAGGACGAGCGGATTCAATCAGCCCCAGCATTTT.

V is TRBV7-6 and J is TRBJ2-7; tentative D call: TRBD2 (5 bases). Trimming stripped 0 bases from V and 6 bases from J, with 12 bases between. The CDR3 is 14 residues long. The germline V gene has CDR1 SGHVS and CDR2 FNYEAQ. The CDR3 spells CASSLAPRVVEQYF. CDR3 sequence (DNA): TGTGCCAGCAGCTTAGCCCCGAGGGTTGTCGAGCAGTACTTC.

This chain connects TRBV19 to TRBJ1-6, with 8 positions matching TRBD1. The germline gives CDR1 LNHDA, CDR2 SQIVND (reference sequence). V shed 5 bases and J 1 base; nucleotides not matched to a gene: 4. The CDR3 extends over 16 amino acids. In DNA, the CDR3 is TGTGCCAGTAGTTCGGACAGGGTATCCTATAATTCACCCCTCCACTTT. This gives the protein CASSSDRVSYNSPLHF.

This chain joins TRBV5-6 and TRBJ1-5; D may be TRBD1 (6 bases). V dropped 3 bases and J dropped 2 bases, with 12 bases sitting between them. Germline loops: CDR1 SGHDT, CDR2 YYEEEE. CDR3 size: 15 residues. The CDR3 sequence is CASSSWGGGNQPQHF. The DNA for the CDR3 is TGTGCCAGCAGCTCTTGGGGGGGCGGCAATCAGCCCCAGCATTTT.

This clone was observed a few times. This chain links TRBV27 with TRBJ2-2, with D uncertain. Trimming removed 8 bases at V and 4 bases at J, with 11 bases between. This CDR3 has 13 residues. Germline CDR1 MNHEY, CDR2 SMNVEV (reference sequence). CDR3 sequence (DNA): TGTGCCAGCGAAGACGACATCACCGGGGAGCTGTTTTTT. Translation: CASEDDITGELFF.

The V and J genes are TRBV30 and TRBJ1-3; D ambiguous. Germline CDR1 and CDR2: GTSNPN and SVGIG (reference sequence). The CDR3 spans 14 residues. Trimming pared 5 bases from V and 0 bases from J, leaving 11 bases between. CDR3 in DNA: TGTGCCTGGGCAATCCTAAGCTCTGGAAACACCATATATTTT. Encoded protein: CAWAILSSGNTIYF. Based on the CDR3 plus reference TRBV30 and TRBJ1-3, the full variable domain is SQTIHQWPATLVQPVGSPLSLECTVEGTSNPNLYWYRQAAGRGLQLLFYSVGIGQISSEVPQNLSASRPQDRQFILSSKKLLLSDSGFYLCAWAILSSGNTIYFGEGSWLTVV.

The CDR3 protein is CASSTPTGGDQPQHF. For the CDR3, the DNA is TGTGCCAGCAGCACCCCGACAGGGGGTGATCAGCCCCAGCATTTT. V and J are TRBV7-3 and TRBJ1-5, with TRBD1 matching over 9 bases. The ends lost 5 bases at V and 5 bases at J; junction bases unmatched: 7. This CDR3 has 15 amino acids. The V gene's germline CDR1 is SGHTA and CDR2 FQGTGA.

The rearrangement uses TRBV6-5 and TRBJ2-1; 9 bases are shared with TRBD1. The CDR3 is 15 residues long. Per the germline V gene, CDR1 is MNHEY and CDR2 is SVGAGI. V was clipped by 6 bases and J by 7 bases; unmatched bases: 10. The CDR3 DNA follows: TGTGCCAGCAGCGACCCTTGGACAGGGGTTAATGAGCAGTTCTTC. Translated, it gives CASSDPWTGVNEQFF.

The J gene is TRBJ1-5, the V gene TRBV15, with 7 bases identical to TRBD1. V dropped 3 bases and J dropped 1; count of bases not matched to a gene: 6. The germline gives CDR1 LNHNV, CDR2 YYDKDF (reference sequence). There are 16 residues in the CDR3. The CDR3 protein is CATSRLGQASNQPQHF. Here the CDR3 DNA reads TGTGCCACCAGCAGGCTCGGACAGGCAAGCAATCAGCCCCAGCATTTT.

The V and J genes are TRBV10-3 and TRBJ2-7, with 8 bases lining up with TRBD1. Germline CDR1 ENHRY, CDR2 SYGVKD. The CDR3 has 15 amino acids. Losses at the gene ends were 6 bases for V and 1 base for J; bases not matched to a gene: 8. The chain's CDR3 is CAIRGRDRPSYEQYF. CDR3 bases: TGTGCCATCAGGGGCCGGGACAGGCCTTCCTACGAGCAGTACTTC.

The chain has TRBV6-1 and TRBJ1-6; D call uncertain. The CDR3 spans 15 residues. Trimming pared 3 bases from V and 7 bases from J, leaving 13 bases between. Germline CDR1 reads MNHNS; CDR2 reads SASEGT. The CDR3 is CASSDRGLDNSPLHF. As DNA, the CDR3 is TGTGCCAGCAGTGATCGGGGTCTAGACAATTCACCCCTCCACTTT.

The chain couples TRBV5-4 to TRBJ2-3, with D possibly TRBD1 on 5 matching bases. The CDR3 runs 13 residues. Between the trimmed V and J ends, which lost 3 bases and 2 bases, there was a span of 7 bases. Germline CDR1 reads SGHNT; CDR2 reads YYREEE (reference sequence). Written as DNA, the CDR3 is TGTGCCAGCAGCTCCAGGGTCACAGATACGCAGTATTTT. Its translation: CASSSRVTDTQYF.

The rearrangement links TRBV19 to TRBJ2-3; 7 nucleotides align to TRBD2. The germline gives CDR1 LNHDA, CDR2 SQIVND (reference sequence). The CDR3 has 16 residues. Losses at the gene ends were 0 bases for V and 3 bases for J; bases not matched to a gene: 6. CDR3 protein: CASSIDQRGRTDTQYF. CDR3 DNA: TGTGCCAGTAGTATAGACCAGCGGGGAAGGACAGATACGCAGTATTTT. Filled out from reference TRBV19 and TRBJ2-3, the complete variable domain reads DGGITQSPKYLFRKEGQNVTLSCEQNLNHDAMYWYRQDPGQGLRLIYYSQIVNDFQKGDIAEGYSVSREKKESFPLTVTSAQKNPTAFYLCASSIDQRGRTDTQYFGPGTRLTVL.